The 32 T cell receptor beta chains below were found in one sample sequenced in a study of T cells after yellow fever vaccination. TCRdb re-analysed the 5' RACE reads in MiXCR, keeping a single row per CDR3 protein. The sample holds some 500,000 distinct CDR3 sequences, roughly 14% seen once. Sequencing was performed on PBMCs, taken on the day of the yellow fever booster vaccination. The receptors stem from a man aged 25-45 years who received the YFV17D yellow fever vaccine.

This clonotype was seen a few times. The chain combines TRBV3-1 with TRBJ2-7; the D gene is possibly TRBD1 (5 bases). The germline V gene encodes CDR1 LGHDT and CDR2 YNNKEL (reference sequence). The CDR3 contains 14 residues. Trimming removed 5 bases at V and 0 bases at J, with 11 bases between. The CDR3 nucleotides are TGTGCCAGCAGCATGATAGGGGACTCCTACGAGCAGTACTTC. This codes for CASSMIGDSYEQYF.

The CDR3 sequence is CASSTGLAGSYNEQFF. The DNA for the CDR3 is TGTGCCAGCAGTACGGGACTAGCGGGTTCCTACAATGAGCAGTTCTTC. V gene TRBV12-3 or TRBV12-4 combines with J gene TRBJ2-1; 12 bases match TRBD2. The CDR3 has 16 residues. J lost 1 base, V lost 5 bases, and 3 bases had no gene match.

This clonotype was counted at least ten times. The CDR3: CASSPLKGQGYTF. The CDR3, as DNA: TGTGCCAGCTCACCGCTGAAGGGGCAGGGCTACACCTTC. The chain couples TRBV3-1 to TRBJ1-2; a possible D gene is TRBD1 (5 bases). Germline assignment: CDR1 LGHDT and CDR2 YNNKEL (reference sequence). V was trimmed by 8 bases and J by 8 bases, leaving 18 bases between them. The CDR3 contains 13 residues.

J is TRBJ1-1 and V is TRBV21-1; TRBD1, the D gene given by the table, was not confirmed from the DNA. TRBV21-1 is described as a pseudogene. This CDR3 has 14 residues. CDR3 amino acids: CASSEGGGCCEAFF. In nucleotides, the CDR3 is TGTGCCAGCAGCGAAGGGGGGGGTTGCTGTGAAGCTTTCTTT.

The genes are TRBV10-3 and TRBJ2-5, with 7 bases lining up with TRBD1. There are 14 residues in the CDR3. Unmatched junction bases numbered 3, after V lost 3 bases and J lost 2 bases. Germline V lookup: CDR1 ENHRY, CDR2 SYGVKD. The DNA for the CDR3 is TGTGCCATCAGTGATAGGGGGCGGCAAGAGACCCAGTACTTC. This sequence encodes CAISDRGRQETQYF.

The chain links TRBV2 to TRBJ1-1; no firm D call. The CDR3 has 15 amino acids. V dropped 10 bases and J dropped 2 bases, with 20 bases sitting between them. Germline-derived CDR1 and CDR2 are SNHLY and FYNNEI. CDR3 in amino acids: CATHWGNPRNTEAFF. The CDR3 nucleotides are TGTGCCACCCACTGGGGTAACCCCAGAAACACTGAAGCTTTCTTT. Drawing the rest from reference TRBV2 and TRBJ1-1, the complete variable domain is EPEVTQTPSHQVTQMGQEVILRCVPISNHLYFYWYRQILGQKVEFLVSFYNNEISEKSEIFDDQFSVERPDGSNFTLKIRSTKLEDSAMYFCATHWGNPRNTEAFFGQGTRLTVV.

This clonotype was detected only a few times. This chain's CDR3 is CASGIVGEKLFF. The CDR3, as DNA: TGTGCCAGCGGGATCGTAGGGGAAAAACTGTTTTTT. This chain joins TRBV12-3 or TRBV12-4 and TRBJ1-4, with no clear D. This CDR3 is 12 amino acids long. The germline V and J ends were trimmed by 8 bases and 8 bases, with 12 bases remaining between them.

The chain uses TRBV29-1 and TRBJ2-1; D is unresolved. CDR1 is SQVTM and CDR2 is ANQGSEA in the germline V gene. The CDR3 covers 14 residues. V was clipped by 3 bases and J by 0 bases, with 9 bases between them. CDR3 in amino acids: CSVDPWSSYNEQFF. The CDR3 region has the DNA TGCAGCGTTGACCCTTGGTCCTCCTACAATGAGCAGTTCTTC.

The chain carries TRBV29-1 and TRBJ2-7; D is possibly TRBD2 (6 bases). In germline, CDR1 is SQVTM, CDR2 ANQGSEA. CDR3 length: 12 residues. Trimming cost V 2 bases and J 5 bases, with 10 bases left between them. This chain's CDR3 is CSVEIGGDEQYF. CDR3 DNA: TGCAGCGTTGAAATAGGAGGGGACGAGCAGTACTTC.

The rearrangement uses TRBV20-1 and TRBJ2-3, with D maybe TRBD1 (5 bases). CDR3 length equals 16 residues. The ends were cut back, 0 bases at V and 1 base at J, with 14 bases in the middle. The germline CDR1 and CDR2 sequences are DFQATT and SNEGSKA (reference sequence). CDR3 residues: CSARDDWGGGTDTQYF. The CDR3 nucleotides read TGCAGTGCTAGAGATGATTGGGGCGGCGGCACAGATACGCAGTATTTT.

This clonotype has ten or more counts. V is TRBV29-1 and J is TRBJ2-1; TRBD2 matches at 12 bases. The CDR3 extends over 15 amino acids. J was trimmed by 4 bases and V by 6 bases; bases with no gene match: 7. The V gene's germline CDR1 is SQVTM and CDR2 ANQGSEA. As DNA, the CDR3 is TGCAGCGTAGCTCTAGCGGGAGGGAATTACAATGAGCAGTTCTTC. This codes for CSVALAGGNYNEQFF.

This rearrangement joins TRBV5-5 to TRBJ2-5, with no clear D. V lost 2 bases to trimming and J lost 0 bases, with 5 bases between them. CDR1 is SGHKS, CDR2 YYEKEE, per germline (reference sequence). This CDR3 has 13 amino acids. CDR3 sequence: CASSLPYQETQYF. The CDR3 DNA reads TGTGCCAGCAGCTTACCGTACCAAGAGACCCAGTACTTC.

The rearrangement uses TRBV4-3 and TRBJ2-1; D is unresolved. V was cut by 4 bases and J by 0 bases, with 10 bases left in between. Per germline, CDR1 LGHNA and CDR2 YSLEER. This CDR3 is 15 amino acids long. The CDR3 sequence is CASSRDTSSYNEQFF. The DNA of the CDR3 is TGCGCCAGCAGCCGAGACACGAGCTCCTACAATGAGCAGTTCTTC.

The chain links TRBV10-3 to TRBJ2-5; 10 nucleotides align to TRBD1. Germline-derived CDR1 and CDR2 are ENHRY and SYGVKD. Unmatched junction bases numbered 9, after V lost 8 bases and J lost 3 bases. This CDR3 spans 15 amino acids. CDR3 bases: TGTGCCATCGCTACGACAGGGGGCCGAGAAGAGACCCAGTACTTC. The encoded protein is CAIATTGGREETQYF.

The chain recombines TRBV30 with TRBJ2-2; D is uncertain. Germline V gene lookup returns CDR1 GTSNPN and CDR2 SVGIG (reference sequence). V gave up 0 bases and J gave up 8 bases, with 10 bases separating them. This CDR3 contains 13 residues. The CDR3 sequence: CAWSVRVVGELFF. The CDR3 nucleotides read TGTGCCTGGAGTGTAAGGGTGGTAGGGGAGCTGTTTTTT.

CDR3 DNA sequence: TGTGCCAGCAGCCAACTGCTAGCGCTTGGCGAGCAGTACTTC. Its translation is CASSQLLALGEQYF. This sequence joins TRBV16 and TRBJ2-7; D is possibly TRBD2 (6 bases). The CDR3 consists of 14 residues. V was pared by 2 bases and J by 6 bases, with 14 bases between. Germline-derived CDR1 and CDR2 are KGHSY and FQNENV.

This clonotype has only a few counts. CDR3 residues: CASSSDSYYNEQFF. The DNA of the CDR3 is TGTGCCAGCAGCTCGGACAGCTACTACAATGAGCAGTTCTTC. The chain carries TRBV7-9 and TRBJ2-1, with a possible D match to TRBD1 (6 bases). CDR1 is SEHNR, CDR2 FQNEAQ, per germline (reference sequence). The CDR3 runs to 14 residues. V was shortened by 4 bases and J by 3 bases, with 10 bases between the two germline ends.

The genes are TRBV7-2 and TRBJ2-7; D is undetermined. Germline V gives CDR1 SGHTA, CDR2 FQGNSA. The CDR3 is 13 amino acids. Trimming shortened V by 6 bases and J by 3 bases, and 12 bases separated the two germline ends. CDR3 sequence: CASSGSGGYEQYF. For the CDR3, the DNA is TGTGCCAGCAGTGGCTCCGGCGGCTACGAGCAGTACTTC. The full variable domain, its missing parts supplied by reference TRBV7-2 and TRBJ2-7, is GAGVSQSPSNKVTEKGKDVELRCDPISGHTALYWYRQSLGQGLEFLIYFQGNSAPDKSGLPSDRFSAERTGGSVSTLTIQRTQQEDSAVYLCASSGSGGYEQYFGPGTRLTVT.

This clonotype has more than one count but fewer than ten. This chain joins TRBV19 and TRBJ2-7; D uncertain. The germline gives CDR1 LNHDA, CDR2 SQIVND (reference sequence). The CDR3 covers 14 residues. V was trimmed by 3 bases and J by 2 bases, leaving 11 bases between them. For the CDR3, the DNA is TGTGCCAGTAGTATCGGTCCGGAAACCTACGAGCAGTACTTC. It yields the protein CASSIGPETYEQYF.

The chain combines TRBV20-1 with TRBJ2-7; 7 bases fit TRBD2. Germline V CDR1 and CDR2: DFQATT, SNEGSKA (reference sequence). The CDR3 covers 12 residues. The J segment lost 3 bases and the V segment lost 4 bases, leaving 3 bases of the junction unmatched. As DNA, the CDR3 is TGCAGTGCTAAGGGAGGGCACTACGAGCAGTACTTC. It codes for CSAKGGHYEQYF.

This chain connects TRBV9 to TRBJ2-1; 11 bases match TRBD2. This CDR3 has 17 residues. CDR1 SGDLS and CDR2 YYNGEE come from the germline V gene. V shed 0 bases, J shed 4 bases, and the junction held 6 bases outside the gene matches. CDR3 sequence (DNA): TGTGCCAGCAGCGTAGGGGGACTAGCGGAACTATACAATGAGCAGTTCTTC. Translation: CASSVGGLAELYNEQFF.

The chain employs TRBV20-1 and TRBJ1-6; D might be TRBD1 (6 bases). The CDR3 extends over 16 amino acids. Germline V gene lookup returns CDR1 DFQATT and CDR2 SNEGSKA (reference sequence). The V gene lost 0 bases and the J gene lost 2 bases, with 11 bases spanning the gap. The CDR3 loop reads CSARDLGTPYNSPLHF. As DNA, the CDR3 is TGCAGTGCTAGAGATTTGGGGACACCCTATAATTCACCCCTCCACTTT.

The rearrangement links TRBV20-1 to TRBJ2-5; no reliable D call. The germline V and J ends were trimmed by 6 bases and 5 bases, with 7 bases remaining between them. There are 10 residues in the CDR3. Germline CDR1 is DFQATT and CDR2 is SNEGSKA (reference sequence). Here the CDR3 DNA reads TGCAGTGCAATAGACGAGACCCAGTACTTC. Residues: CSAIDETQYF.

This rearrangement joins TRBV15 to TRBJ2-1; a possible D gene is TRBD2 (6 bases). The CDR3 length is 14 residues. The V and J ends lost 3 bases and 6 bases respectively, with 12 bases between them. Germline V lookup: CDR1 LNHNV, CDR2 YYDKDF (reference sequence). DNA of the CDR3: TGTGCCACCAGCAGTGGGAGGACGGGCAATGAGCAGTTCTTC. It specifies CATSSGRTGNEQFF. Combining the CDR3 with reference TRBV15 and TRBJ2-1 gives the whole variable domain DAMVIQNPRYQVTQFGKPVTLSCSQTLNHNVMYWYQQKSSQAPKLLFHYYDKDFNNEADTPDNFQSRRPNTSFCFLDIRSPGLGDTAMYLCATSSGRTGNEQFFGPGTRLTVL.

This clonotype was seen at least ten times. This sequence joins TRBV5-4 and TRBJ2-5; 7 bases line up with TRBD2. The CDR3 has 12 residues. With 3 bases clipped from V and 4 bases from J, the junction kept 0 bases outside the gene matches. Germline V gene data show CDR1 as SGHNT and CDR2 as YYREEE (reference sequence). The CDR3 DNA is TGTGCCAGCAGCTGGGGGGGAGAGACCCAGTACTTC. Its translation: CASSWGGETQYF. The whole variable domain, filled in from reference TRBV5-4 and TRBJ2-5, reads ETGVTQSPTHLIKTRGQQVTLRCSSQSGHNTVSWYQQALGQGPQFIFQYYREEENGRGNFPPRFSGLQFPNYSSELNVNALELDDSALYLCASSWGGETQYFGPGTRLLVL.

The chain has TRBV29-1 and TRBJ2-3; perhaps TRBD2 as D (6 bases). The germline V gene encodes CDR1 SQVTM and CDR2 ANQGSEA. V lost 6 bases and J lost 8, with 12 bases in between. The CDR3 length is 11 residues. The CDR3 nucleotides read TGCAGCGTAATCGGCGGGGTTACGCAGTATTTT. Its translation is CSVIGGVTQYF.

This clonotype was recorded many times. This chain joins TRBV18 and TRBJ1-1, with D unresolved. V lost 1 base and J 3 bases, leaving 9 bases between the germline ends. Germline V CDR1 and CDR2: KGHSH, LQKENI. The CDR3 is 14 amino acids. The chain's CDR3 is CASSPQGADTEAFF. The CDR3 region has the DNA TGTGCCAGCTCACCACAGGGAGCTGACACTGAAGCTTTCTTT.

This clonotype has just a few counts. The rearrangement uses TRBV5-1 and TRBJ2-1; 7 nucleotides match TRBD2. Germline V gene data show CDR1 as SGHRS and CDR2 as YFSETQ. The CDR3 spans 13 residues. J was trimmed by 8 bases and V by 0 bases; bases with no gene match: 2. DNA for the CDR3: TGCGCCAGCAGCTTGGCTCGGGGGGATGAGCAGTTCTTC. Translating it yields CASSLARGDEQFF.

This clonotype was picked up a small number of times. This chain joins TRBV20-1 and TRBJ2-7, with TRBD1 as a possible D gene (6 bases). The germline V and J ends were trimmed by 6 bases and 4 bases, with 10 bases remaining between them. Germline V gives CDR1 DFQATT, CDR2 SNEGSKA (reference sequence). The CDR3 is 11 residues long. For the CDR3, the DNA is TGCAGTGCCCTAGGGGGATACGAGCAGTACTTC. Translating gives CSALGGYEQYF.

As concerns this clonotype: Compared with germline, one end of the junction differs, possibly owing to a read error. The chain recombines TRBV5-1 with TRBJ2-5; D is unresolved. The CDR3 is 11 residues long. The V gene's germline CDR1 is SGHRS and CDR2 YFSETQ. The CDR3 nucleotides are TGCGCCAGCAGCTTAGAAGAGACCCAGCACTTC. Encoded protein: CASSLEETQHF.

The J gene is TRBJ2-7, the V gene TRBV20-1; 7 bases fit TRBD1. Germline CDR1 DFQATT, CDR2 SNEGSKA (reference sequence). The J segment lost 3 bases and the V segment lost 0 bases, leaving 11 bases of the junction unmatched. The CDR3 length is 16 residues. The CDR3 region is CSARDPRTGSLYEQYF. CDR3 nucleotide sequence: TGCAGTGCTAGAGATCCCCGGACAGGTTCTCTCTACGAGCAGTACTTC.

The gene calls are TRBV7-8 and TRBJ2-5; D uncertain. CDR1 and CDR2 (germline): SGHVS, FQNEAQ. Deletions cut 1 base from V and 5 bases from J, with 5 bases between. CDR3 length equals 12 residues. CDR3 nucleotide sequence: TGTGCCAGCAGCTTAGTGATGGAGACCCAGTACTTC. Amino acids: CASSLVMETQYF.